This is a list of T cell receptor beta chains from one sample in a study of Ad26.COV2.S vaccination and SARS-CoV-2 variants. The table came from immunoSEQ multiplex PCR; TCRdb's copy has only in-frame clones and leaves some out. The sample holds over 400,000 clones, roughly nine tenths seen once. The material sequenced was peripheral blood, taken in a trial of Ad26.COV2.S vaccine versus placebo. The source of these receptors is a person between 18 and 60 years old who received the Ad26.COV2.S COVID-19 vaccine or a placebo. CDR3s include the opening cysteine and the closing phenylalanine or tryptophan. Size is omitted from some rows. Given values are once, few, many or a class for expanded clones.

CDR3aa	j_gene	abundance	v_gene
CASSERDWAEAFF	TRBJ1-1	NA	TRBV2
CASNSPAGGSNQPQHF	TRBJ1-5	once	TRBV28
CASSYGEYSNQPQHF	TRBJ1-5	few	TRBV6-6
CATRAPGFTEAFF	TRBJ1-1	NA	TRBV24-1
CASSLVRGGMNTEAFF	TRBJ1-1	NA	TRBV5-1
CASTRTSGSTDTQYF	TRBJ2-3	NA	TRBV19
CASSLYRDTEAFF	TRBJ1-1	NA	TRBV7-9
CASSGPGTKNIQYF	TRBJ2-4	NA	TRBV2
CASSPPGTVNSPLHF	TRBJ1-6	NA	TRBV28
CASSRTSVLRTQYF	TRBJ2-5	NA	TRBV7-2
CASSLAVGGSSTDTQYF	TRBJ2-3	NA	TRBV5-4
CASSPRNTLNRGQYSNQPQHF	TRBJ1-5	once	TRBV6-2/TRBV6-3
CASRLTPPSYFTGLVGNQPQHF	TRBJ1-5	NA	TRBV12-2
CASRPDRIPDQPQHF	TRBJ1-5	NA	TRBV27
CASSLFRAEAFF	TRBJ1-1	NA	TRBV7-2
CASSTGGGAYSGNTIYF	TRBJ1-3	NA	TRBV5-4
CASSLVGVQETQYF	TRBJ2-5	NA	TRBV5-1
CASSTATASTDTQYF	TRBJ2-3	NA	TRBV6-5
CASSPLGASGGARNEQFF	TRBJ2-1	NA	TRBV7-3
CASSPPSGSSSYEQYF	TRBJ2-7	NA	TRBV7-8
CASGTRDPLGTQYF	TRBJ2-3	NA	TRBV6-6
CASTLSPTSTDTQYF	TRBJ2-3	NA	TRBV4-2
CAWKVGDSGGHDEQFF	TRBJ2-1	NA	TRBV30
CASRQQLGAYEQYF	TRBJ2-7	NA	TRBV10-2
CASSLLDRSSYEQYF	TRBJ2-7	NA	TRBV28
CASRWNTEAFF	TRBJ1-1	NA	TRBV10-2
CASSIPGGVGKLFF	TRBJ1-4	NA	TRBV28
CASSPLDRVTPYEQYF	TRBJ2-7	NA	TRBV4-2
CASSIRLGSETQYF	TRBJ2-5	NA	TRBV7-2
CASRTSGDTDTQYF	TRBJ2-3	NA	TRBV19
CASSLRGRTFNTGELFF	TRBJ2-2	NA	TRBV5-4
CASSKGPFPTF	TRBJ1-2	NA	TRBV21-1
CAISVTEAFF	TRBJ1-1	NA	TRBV10-3
CASSMMQYYGYTF	TRBJ1-2	NA	TRBV19
CASRPGVAVSYEQYF	TRBJ2-7	NA	TRBV27
CASSLSFRDRDYEQYF	TRBJ2-7	few	TRBV27
CASSLVFKGTGELFF	TRBJ2-2	NA	TRBV7-9
CAISAWEGGSSYNEQFF	TRBJ2-1	NA	TRBV10-3
CATSDWRLADTQYF	TRBJ2-3	NA	TRBV24-1
CASSPDRTGQPQHF	TRBJ1-5	NA	TRBV18
CASSQMGLAGETQYF	TRBJ2-5	NA	TRBV3-1/TRBV3-2
CASTKWYNEQFF	TRBJ2-1	NA	TRBV11-3
CASSLALGAGANVLTF	TRBJ2-6	NA	TRBV7-8
CASSGEPGTQQFF	TRBJ2-1	NA	TRBV7-2
CASSPASETQYF	TRBJ2-5	NA	TRBV5-6
CASSHGTSRGTDTQYF	TRBJ2-3	NA	TRBV4-3
CASSPSSRAGGQFF	TRBJ2-1	NA	TRBV7-2
CASQRGIQETQYF	TRBJ2-5	NA	TRBV28
CSAVGRGDTQYF	TRBJ2-3	NA	TRBV29-1
CATSDTGTGTDTQYF	TRBJ2-3	few	TRBV24-1
CASSQAGGRQETQYF	TRBJ2-5	NA	TRBV4-2
CASSIAFRRENEKLFF	TRBJ1-4	NA	TRBV19
CASRTSGGSTDTQYF	TRBJ2-3	once	TRBV5-1
CASSSDRGTYEQYF	TRBJ2-7	NA	TRBV5-6
CASSLRPLFVGTEAFF	TRBJ1-1	few	TRBV6-2/TRBV6-3